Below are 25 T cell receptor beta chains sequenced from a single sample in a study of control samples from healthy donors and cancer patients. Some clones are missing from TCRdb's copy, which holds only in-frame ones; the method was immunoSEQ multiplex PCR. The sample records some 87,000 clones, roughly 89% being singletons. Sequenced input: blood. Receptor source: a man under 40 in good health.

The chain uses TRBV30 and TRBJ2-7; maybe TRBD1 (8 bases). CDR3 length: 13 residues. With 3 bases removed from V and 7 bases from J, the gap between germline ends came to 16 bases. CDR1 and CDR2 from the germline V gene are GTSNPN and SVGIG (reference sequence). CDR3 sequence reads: CAWSTGGVYEQYF. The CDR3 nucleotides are TGTGCCTGGAGCACAGGGGGGGTCTATGAGCAGTACTTC.

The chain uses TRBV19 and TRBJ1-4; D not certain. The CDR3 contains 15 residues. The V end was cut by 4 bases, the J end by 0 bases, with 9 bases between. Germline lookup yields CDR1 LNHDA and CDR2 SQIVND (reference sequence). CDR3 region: CASSTTSSTNEKLFF. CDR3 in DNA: TGTGCCAGTAGTACAACAAGTTCAACTAATGAAAAACTGTTTTTT.

CDR3 protein: CASSISTGDYEQYF. As DNA, the CDR3 is TGTGCCAGTAGTATCTCGACAGGGGACTACGAGCAGTACTTC. The chain is built from TRBV19 and TRBJ2-7, with 8 positions matching TRBD1. This CDR3 spans 14 amino acids. V gave up 3 bases and J gave up 3 bases; unmatched junction bases: 4. Germline V CDR1 and CDR2: LNHDA, SQIVND (reference sequence).

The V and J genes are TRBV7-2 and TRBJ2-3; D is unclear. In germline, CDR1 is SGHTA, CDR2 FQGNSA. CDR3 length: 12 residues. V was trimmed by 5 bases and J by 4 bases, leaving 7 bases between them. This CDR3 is CASSQYSDTQYF. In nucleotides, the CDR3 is TGTGCCAGCAGCCAGTATTCAGATACGCAGTATTTT.

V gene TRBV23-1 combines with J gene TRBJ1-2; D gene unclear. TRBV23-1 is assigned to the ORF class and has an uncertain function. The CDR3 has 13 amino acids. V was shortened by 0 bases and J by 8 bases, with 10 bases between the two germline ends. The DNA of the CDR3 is TGCGCCAGCAGTCAATCCAAGGGATGGGGCTACACCTTC. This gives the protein CASSQSKGWGYTF.

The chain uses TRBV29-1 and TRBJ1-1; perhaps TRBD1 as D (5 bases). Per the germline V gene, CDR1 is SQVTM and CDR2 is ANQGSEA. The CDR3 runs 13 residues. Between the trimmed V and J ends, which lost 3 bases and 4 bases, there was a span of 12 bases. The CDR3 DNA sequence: TGCAGCGTTGATGGGGGATGGGGCACTGAAGCTTTCTTT. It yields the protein CSVDGGWGTEAFF. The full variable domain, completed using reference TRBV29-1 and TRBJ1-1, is SAVISQKPSRDICQRGTSLTIQCQVDSQVTMMFWYRQQPGQSLTLIATANQGSEATYESGFVIDKFPISRPNLTFSTLTVSNMSPEDSSIYLCSVDGGWGTEAFFGQGTRLTVV.

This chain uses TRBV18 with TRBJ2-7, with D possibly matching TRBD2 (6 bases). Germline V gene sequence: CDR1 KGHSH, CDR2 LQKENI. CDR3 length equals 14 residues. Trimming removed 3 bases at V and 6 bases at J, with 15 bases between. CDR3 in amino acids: CASSPQGAAGEQYF. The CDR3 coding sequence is TGTGCCAGCTCACCCCAGGGCGCAGCGGGCGAGCAGTACTTC.

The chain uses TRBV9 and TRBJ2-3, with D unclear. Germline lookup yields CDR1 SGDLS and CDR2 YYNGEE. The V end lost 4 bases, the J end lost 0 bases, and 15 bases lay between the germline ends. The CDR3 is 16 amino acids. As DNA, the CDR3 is TGTGCCAGCAGCCCCAGGTTCCCTTCTAGCACAGATACGCAGTATTTT. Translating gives CASSPRFPSSTDTQYF.

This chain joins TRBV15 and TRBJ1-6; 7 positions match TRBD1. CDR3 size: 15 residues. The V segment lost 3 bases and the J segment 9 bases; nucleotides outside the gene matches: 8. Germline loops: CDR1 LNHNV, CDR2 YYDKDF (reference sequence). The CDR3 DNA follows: TGTGCCACCAGCAGGACAGGGAGAATGGGTTCACCCCTCCACTTT. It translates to CATSRTGRMGSPLHF.

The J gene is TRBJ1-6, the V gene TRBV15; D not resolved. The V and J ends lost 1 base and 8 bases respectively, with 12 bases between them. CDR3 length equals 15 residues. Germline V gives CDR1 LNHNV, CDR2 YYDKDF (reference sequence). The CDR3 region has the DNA TGTGCCACCAGCAGAGGTGATTTGGAGGATTCACCCCTCCACTTT. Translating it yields CATSRGDLEDSPLHF.

The CDR3 DNA reads as TGTGCCAGCTCACCCACCCACAGGGACCAGCCCCAGCATTTT. Translating gives CASSPTHRDQPQHF. This chain connects TRBV18 to TRBJ1-5; a weak D match, TRBD1 (6 bases). This CDR3 has 14 residues. The V and J ends lost 3 bases and 7 bases respectively, with 13 bases between them. CDR1 is KGHSH and CDR2 is LQKENI in the germline V gene.

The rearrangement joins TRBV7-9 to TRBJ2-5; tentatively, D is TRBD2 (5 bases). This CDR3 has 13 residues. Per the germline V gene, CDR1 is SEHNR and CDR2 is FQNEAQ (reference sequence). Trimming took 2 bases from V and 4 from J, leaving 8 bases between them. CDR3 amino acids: CASSLLLAETQYF. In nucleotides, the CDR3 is TGTGCCAGCAGCTTATTGCTAGCAGAGACCCAGTACTTC.

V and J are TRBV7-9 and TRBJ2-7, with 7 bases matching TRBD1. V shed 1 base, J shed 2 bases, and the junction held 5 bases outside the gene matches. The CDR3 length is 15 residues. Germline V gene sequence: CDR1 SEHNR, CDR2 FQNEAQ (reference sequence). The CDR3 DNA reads TGTGCCAGCAGCTTAGGTACAGGGGTCGCCTACGAGCAGTACTTC. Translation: CASSLGTGVAYEQYF.

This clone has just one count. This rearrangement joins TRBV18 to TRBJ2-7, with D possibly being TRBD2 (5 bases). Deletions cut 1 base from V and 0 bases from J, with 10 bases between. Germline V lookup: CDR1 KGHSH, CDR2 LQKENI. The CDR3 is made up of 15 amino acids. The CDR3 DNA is TGTGCCAGCTCACCACGGGGAGTTAGCTCCTACGAGCAGTACTTC. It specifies CASSPRGVSSYEQYF.

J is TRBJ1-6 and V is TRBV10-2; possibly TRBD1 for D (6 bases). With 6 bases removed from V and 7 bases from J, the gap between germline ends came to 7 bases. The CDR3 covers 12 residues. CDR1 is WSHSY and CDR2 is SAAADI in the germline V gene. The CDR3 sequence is CASRGGNSPLHF. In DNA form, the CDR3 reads TGCGCCAGCAGGGGGGGCAATTCACCCCTCCACTTT.

As DNA, the CDR3 is TGTGCCAGCAGTTTTCGGGTCCTAAGACCGGGGGGGGCACGGGATACTGAAGCTTTCTTT. It codes for CASSFRVLRPGGARDTEAFF. This chain connects TRBV28 to TRBJ1-1; the D gene is possibly TRBD1 (6 bases). This CDR3 comprises 20 residues. Trimming cost V 3 bases and J 5 bases, with 31 bases left between them. CDR1 and CDR2 (germline): MDHEN, SYDVKM.

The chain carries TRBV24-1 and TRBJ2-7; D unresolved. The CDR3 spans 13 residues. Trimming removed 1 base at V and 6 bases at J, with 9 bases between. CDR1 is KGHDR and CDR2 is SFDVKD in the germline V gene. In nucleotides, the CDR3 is TGTGCCACCAGTGATTTTAAGGGCCTCGAGCAGTACTTC. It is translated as CATSDFKGLEQYF.

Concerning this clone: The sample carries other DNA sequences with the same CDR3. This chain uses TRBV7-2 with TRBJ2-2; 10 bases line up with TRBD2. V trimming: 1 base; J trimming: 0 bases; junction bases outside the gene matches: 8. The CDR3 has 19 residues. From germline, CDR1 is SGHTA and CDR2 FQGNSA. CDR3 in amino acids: CASSLVGKRGGSNTGELFF. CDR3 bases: TGTGCCAGCAGCTTAGTAGGGAAGCGGGGGGGTTCGAACACCGGGGAGCTGTTTTTT.

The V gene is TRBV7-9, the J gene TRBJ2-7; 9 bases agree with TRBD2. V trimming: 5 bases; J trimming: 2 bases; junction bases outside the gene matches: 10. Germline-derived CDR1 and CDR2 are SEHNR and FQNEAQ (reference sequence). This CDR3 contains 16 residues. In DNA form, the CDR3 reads TGTGCCAGCAGCGCGGGGGGGGGACCCCTCACCTACGAGCAGTACTTC. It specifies CASSAGGGPLTYEQYF.

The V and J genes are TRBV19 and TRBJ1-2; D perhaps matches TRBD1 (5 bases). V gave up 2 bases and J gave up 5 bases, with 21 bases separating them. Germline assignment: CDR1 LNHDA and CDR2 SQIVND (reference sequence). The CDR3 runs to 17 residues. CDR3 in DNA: TGTGCCAGTAGTATAAGAGGGGTTGTCCGACCACCTTATGGCTACACCTTC. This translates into CASSIRGVVRPPYGYTF.

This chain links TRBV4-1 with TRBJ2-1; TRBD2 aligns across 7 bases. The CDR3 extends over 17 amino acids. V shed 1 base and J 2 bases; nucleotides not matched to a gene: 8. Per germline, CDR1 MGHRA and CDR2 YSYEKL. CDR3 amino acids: CASSQVLGGFAYNEQFF. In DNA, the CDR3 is TGCGCCAGCAGCCAAGTACTCGGGGGGTTCGCCTACAATGAGCAGTTCTTC.

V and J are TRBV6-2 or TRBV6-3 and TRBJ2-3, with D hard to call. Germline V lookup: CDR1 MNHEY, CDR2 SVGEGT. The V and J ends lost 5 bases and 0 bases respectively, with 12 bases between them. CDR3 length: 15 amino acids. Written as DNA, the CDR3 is TGTGCCAGCAGTCTCGCGTCAGTAAGCACAGATACGCAGTATTTT. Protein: CASSLASVSTDTQYF.

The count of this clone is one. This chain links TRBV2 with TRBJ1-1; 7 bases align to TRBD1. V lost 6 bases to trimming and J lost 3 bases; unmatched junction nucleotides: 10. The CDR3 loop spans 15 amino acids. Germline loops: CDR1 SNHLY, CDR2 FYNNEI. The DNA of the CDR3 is TGTGCCAGCAGGCCCGACAGGGCGGGGTACACTGAAGCTTTCTTT. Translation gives CASRPDRAGYTEAFF.

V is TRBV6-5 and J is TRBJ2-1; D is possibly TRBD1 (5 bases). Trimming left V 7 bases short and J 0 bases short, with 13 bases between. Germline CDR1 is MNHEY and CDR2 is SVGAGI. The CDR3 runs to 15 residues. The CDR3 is CASTWGGSSYNEQFF. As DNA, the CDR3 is TGTGCCAGCACATGGGGCGGCAGCTCCTACAATGAGCAGTTCTTC.

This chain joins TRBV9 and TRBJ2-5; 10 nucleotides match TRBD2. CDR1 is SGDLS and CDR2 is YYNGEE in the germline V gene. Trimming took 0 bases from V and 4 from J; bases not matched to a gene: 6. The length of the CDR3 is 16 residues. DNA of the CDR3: TGTGCCAGCAGCGTAGAAGCTAGCGGGAGTTCAGAGACCCAGTACTTC. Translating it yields CASSVEASGSSETQYF.